Shown below are 24 T cell receptor beta chains from a single sample sequenced in a study of HIV-infected patients and healthy controls. cDNA was made from 500 ng RNA using alpha and beta constant primers. Alpha and beta chain libraries were made separately by chain-specific third strand synthesis with multiplexing indices. MiXCR, applied by TCRdb to the 5' RACE reads, yields one record per CDR3 protein. The sample shows some 25,000 distinct CDR3 sequences, more than 7.5% of them seen only once. Whole blood was used without fractionation, so all unsorted peripheral T cells were included. Sequenced material: blood. The receptors come from an adult in good health.

The sample holds many counts of this clonotype. The V call is TRBV5-4, the J call TRBJ2-7; possibly TRBD1 or TRBD2 for D (5 bases each). Trimming left V 4 bases short and J 3 bases short, with 17 bases between. Germline CDR1 reads SGHNT; CDR2 reads YYREEE (reference sequence). CDR3 length: 15 residues. The CDR3 bases are TGTGCCAGCAGCGGCAGGGCCTGGGCGGGCTACGAGCAGTACTTC. Encoded protein: CASSGRAWAGYEQYF.

This clonotype was observed a few times. V is TRBV18 and J is TRBJ2-1, with 8 bases aligning to TRBD1. Germline CDR1 and CDR2: KGHSH and LQKENI. The CDR3 is made up of 16 amino acids. V shed 3 bases and J 5 bases; nucleotides not matched to a gene: 9. This CDR3 reads CASSPIQGDKHNEQFF. The CDR3 DNA sequence: TGTGCCAGCTCACCCATACAGGGGGACAAGCACAATGAGCAGTTCTTC.

This chain joins TRBV5-1 and TRBJ1-1; D remains unclear. Per the germline V gene, CDR1 is SGHRS and CDR2 is YFSETQ. The CDR3 consists of 14 residues. With 4 bases removed from V and 5 bases from J, the gap between germline ends came to 15 bases. The CDR3 region is CASSRNLVGTEAFF. CDR3 bases: TGCGCCAGCAGCCGCAACCTAGTCGGAACTGAAGCTTTCTTT.

J is TRBJ1-1 and V is TRBV10-3, with D tentatively TRBD1 (6 bases). The V end lost 5 bases, the J end lost 3 bases, and 10 bases lay between the germline ends. In germline, CDR1 is ENHRY, CDR2 SYGVKD. The length of the CDR3 is 13 residues. The DNA for the CDR3 is TGTGCCATCAGTCCTACAGGGTACACTGAAGCTTTCTTT. Translating it yields CAISPTGYTEAFF.

The table lists this clonotype with many counts. The genes are TRBV6-1 and TRBJ2-5; the D gene is possibly TRBD2 (5 bases). Germline CDR1 reads MNHNS; CDR2 reads SASEGT. The CDR3 has 16 residues. Trimming removed 6 bases from V and 0 bases from J, with 17 bases in between. The CDR3 loop reads CASSSARWGDQETQYF. The CDR3 DNA is TGTGCCAGCAGCTCAGCCAGGTGGGGAGACCAAGAGACCCAGTACTTC.

This clonotype was recorded at least ten times. V and J are TRBV27 and TRBJ1-5, with D uncertain. Trimming took 4 bases from V and 2 from J, leaving 6 bases between them. The CDR3 covers 13 residues. CDR1 and CDR2 (germline): MNHEY, SMNVEV (reference sequence). CDR3 sequence reads: CASSWKGNQPQHF. Here the CDR3 DNA reads TGTGCCAGCAGTTGGAAAGGCAATCAGCCCCAGCATTTT.

This clonotype was found many times. This chain connects TRBV20-1 to TRBJ2-1; TRBD2 agrees at 9 bases. Germline V gene sequence: CDR1 DFQATT, CDR2 SNEGSKA (reference sequence). The CDR3 spans 14 residues. With 2 bases clipped from V and 5 bases from J, the junction kept 4 bases outside the gene matches. The CDR3 nucleotides read TGCAGTGCTAGAACTAGCGGGTATGACAATGAGCAGTTCTTC. Encoded protein: CSARTSGYDNEQFF.

This clonotype was observed at least ten times. The J gene is TRBJ1-6, the V gene TRBV3-1; D is uncertain. Trimming pared 1 base from V and 10 bases from J, leaving 11 bases between. The length of the CDR3 is 14 residues. CDR1 and CDR2 from the germline V gene are LGHDT and YNNKEL (reference sequence). The CDR3 sequence: CASSQAGLWSPLHF. CDR3 in DNA: TGTGCCAGCAGCCAAGCCGGTCTTTGGTCACCCCTCCACTTT.

This clonotype has a count of ten or more. This chain connects TRBV12-3 or TRBV12-4 to TRBJ2-7; D is unclear. V dropped 3 bases and J dropped 5 bases, with 14 bases sitting between them. The CDR3 is 14 amino acids. The CDR3 DNA is TGTGCCAGCAGTTTCTTAGGTCAAGAGGACGAGCAGTACTTC. As protein: CASSFLGQEDEQYF.

This clonotype is categorized as medium-sized. This chain connects TRBV6-1 to TRBJ2-7; no firm D call. The V end was cut by 3 bases, the J end by 6 bases, with 12 bases between. Germline V CDR1 and CDR2: MNHNS, SASEGT. The CDR3 extends over 13 amino acids. CDR3 in amino acids: CASSEAARSEQYF. The DNA for the CDR3 is TGTGCCAGCAGTGAGGCTGCTAGGTCCGAGCAGTACTTC.

This clonotype has a handful of counts. The chain carries TRBV7-6 and TRBJ2-2; D is unresolved. This CDR3 is 12 amino acids long. In germline, CDR1 is SGHVS, CDR2 FNYEAQ. Deletions cut 5 bases from V and 7 bases from J, with 8 bases between. The CDR3 here is CASSPPIGELFF. The CDR3 DNA follows: TGTGCCAGCAGCCCCCCCATCGGGGAGCTGTTTTTT.

This clonotype occurred a few times. V gene TRBV29-1 combines with J gene TRBJ2-3; no reliable D call. CDR3 length: 10 residues. V lost 7 bases and J lost 3, with 5 bases in between. Germline CDR1 is SQVTM and CDR2 is ANQGSEA. CDR3 nucleotide sequence: TGCAGCGGCAGGACAGATACGCAGTATTTT. Its translation is CSGRTDTQYF.

This clonotype was seen at least ten times. The CDR3 DNA is TGTGCCAGCAGCCCCGGGACGTTTGGCACTGAAGCTTTCTTT. Translation: CASSPGTFGTEAFF. V and J are TRBV7-3 and TRBJ1-1; possibly TRBD1 for D (5 bases). CDR1 is SGHTA, CDR2 FQGTGA, per germline. The CDR3 spans 14 residues. V lost 5 bases and J lost 4, with 14 bases in between.

This clonotype was found many times. V is TRBV10-3 and J is TRBJ2-5; 7 nucleotides agree with TRBD1. The CDR3 sequence is 13 residues long. Trimming at V came to 6 bases and at J to 5 bases, leaving 6 bases not matched to a gene. The germline gives CDR1 ENHRY, CDR2 SYGVKD. The CDR3 DNA is TGTGCCATCAGAACCGGGACAGCTGAGACCCAGTACTTC. Translation gives CAIRTGTAETQYF.

This clonotype appeared many times. The V gene is TRBV13, the J gene TRBJ1-5; the D is unclear. Per germline, CDR1 PRHDT and CDR2 FYEKMQ (reference sequence). The V and J ends lost 3 bases and 6 bases respectively, with 9 bases between them. There are 13 residues in the CDR3. CDR3 residues: CASSLAESQPQHF. The CDR3 nucleotides read TGTGCCAGCAGCTTGGCCGAGAGTCAGCCCCAGCATTTT.

This clonotype was detected many times. V gene TRBV10-3 combines with J gene TRBJ1-1; D remains unclear. Germline lookup yields CDR1 ENHRY and CDR2 SYGVKD. The CDR3 is 15 amino acids. V dropped 7 bases and J dropped 1 base, with 16 bases sitting between them. The CDR3 bases are TGTGCCATCACCCCGAGGGTAGGCCAGAACACTGAAGCTTTCTTT. Translated: CAITPRVGQNTEAFF.

This clonotype has a count of ten or more. The rearrangement links TRBV6-5 to TRBJ2-3; a possible D gene is TRBD1 (6 bases). V was shortened by 4 bases and J by 5 bases, with 13 bases between the two germline ends. There are 14 residues in the CDR3. Germline V gene data show CDR1 as MNHEY and CDR2 as SVGAGI. CDR3 residues: CASSSPGVGDTQYF. CDR3 nucleotides: TGTGCCAGCAGTTCGCCAGGGGTAGGAGATACGCAGTATTTT.

By share, this clonotype ranks as medium-sized. One end of the junction does not line up with germline, which may come from a read error. This sequence joins TRBV12-3 or TRBV12-4 and TRBJ2-3; D not resolved. The CDR3 spans 12 residues. The CDR3 loop reads CASSFVQAPSSF. CDR3 nucleotides: TGTGCCAGCAGTTTTGTCCAGGCGCCTTCCAGTTTT.

The CDR3 protein is CAWSPFSPGANVLTF. In DNA, the CDR3 is TGTGCCTGGAGTCCCTTTAGCCCTGGGGCCAACGTCCTGACTTTC. V and J are TRBV30 and TRBJ2-6; no firm D call. The CDR3 consists of 15 residues. Trimming removed 2 bases at V and 2 bases at J, with 10 bases between. The germline V gene has CDR1 GTSNPN and CDR2 SVGIG (reference sequence).

The chain employs TRBV6-5 and TRBJ2-5, with D perhaps TRBD2 (6 bases). CDR1 is MNHEY, CDR2 SVGAGI, per germline. The germline V and J ends were trimmed by 0 bases and 3 bases, with 14 bases remaining between them. The CDR3 totals 16 residues. CDR3 residues: CASSYSGVGGEETQYF. CDR3 DNA sequence: TGTGCCAGCAGTTACTCAGGGGTTGGAGGGGAAGAGACCCAGTACTTC.

This clonotype was seen ten or more times. The V gene is TRBV12-3 or TRBV12-4, the J gene TRBJ1-2; D is ambiguous. V lost 7 bases to trimming and J lost 6 bases, with 24 bases between them. This CDR3 is built from 16 residues. The CDR3: CASNSLPGRFYDGYTF. CDR3 DNA: TGTGCCAGCAATTCCCTCCCCGGTCGGTTTTACGATGGCTACACCTTC.

This clonotype occurred many times. The chain has TRBV20-1 and TRBJ2-6; D is ambiguous. The CDR3 has 14 amino acids. The V end was cut by 1 base, the J end by 2 bases, with 6 bases between. The germline gives CDR1 DFQATT, CDR2 SNEGSKA (reference sequence). CDR3 amino acids: CSARGLTGANVLTF. As DNA, the CDR3 is TGCAGTGCTAGAGGGCTTACTGGGGCCAACGTCCTGACTTTC.

The chain recombines TRBV6-1 with TRBJ2-3, with D hard to call. The V end lost 7 bases, the J end lost 0 bases, and 8 bases lay between the germline ends. The germline CDR1 and CDR2 sequences are MNHNS and SASEGT. This CDR3 spans 13 amino acids. The CDR3 nucleotides read TGTGCCAGCAATACAGAAAGCACAGATACGCAGTATTTT. Its protein product is CASNTESTDTQYF.

This clonotype was observed at least ten times. The DNA is omitted, as the CDR3 cannot be located on it reliably, and the CDR3 follows TCRdb's listing. The genes are TRBV6-5 and TRBJ1-1. Germline V gene lookup returns CDR1 MNHEY and CDR2 SVGAGI. The CDR3 adds up to 12 amino acids, both ends counted. The CDR3: CASSTSATEAFF.